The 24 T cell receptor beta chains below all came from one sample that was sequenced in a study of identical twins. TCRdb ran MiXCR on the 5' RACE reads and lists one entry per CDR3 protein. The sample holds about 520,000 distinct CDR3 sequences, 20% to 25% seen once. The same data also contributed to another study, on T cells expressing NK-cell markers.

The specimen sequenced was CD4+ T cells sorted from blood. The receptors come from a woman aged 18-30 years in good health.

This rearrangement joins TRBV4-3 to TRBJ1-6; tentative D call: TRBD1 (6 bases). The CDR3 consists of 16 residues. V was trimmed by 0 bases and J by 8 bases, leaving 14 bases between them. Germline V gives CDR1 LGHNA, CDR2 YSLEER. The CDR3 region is CASSQETGTVHSPLHF. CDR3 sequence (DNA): TGCGCCAGCAGCCAAGAAACAGGGACTGTACATTCACCCCTCCACTTT.

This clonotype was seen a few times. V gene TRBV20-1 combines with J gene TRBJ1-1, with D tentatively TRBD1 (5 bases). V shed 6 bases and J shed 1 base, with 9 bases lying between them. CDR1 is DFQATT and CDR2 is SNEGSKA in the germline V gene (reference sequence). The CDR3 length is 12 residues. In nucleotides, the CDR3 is TGCAGTGCGACAGAGTCGAACACTGAAGCTTTCTTT. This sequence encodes CSATESNTEAFF.

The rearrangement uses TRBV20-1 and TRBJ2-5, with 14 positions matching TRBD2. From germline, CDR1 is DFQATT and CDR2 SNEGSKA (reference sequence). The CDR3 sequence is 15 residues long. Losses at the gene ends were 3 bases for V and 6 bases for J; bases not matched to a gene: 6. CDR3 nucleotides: TGCAGTGCTAGCGTCGGACTAGCGGGAGGAAAGACCCAGTACTTC. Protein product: CSASVGLAGGKTQYF.

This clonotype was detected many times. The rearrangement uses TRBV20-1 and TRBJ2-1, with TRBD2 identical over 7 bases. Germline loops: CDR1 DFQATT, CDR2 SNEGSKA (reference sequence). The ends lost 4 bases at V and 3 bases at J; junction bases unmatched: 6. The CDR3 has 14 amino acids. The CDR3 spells CSANRASGYNEQFF. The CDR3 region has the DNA TGCAGTGCTAATCGGGCTAGCGGCTACAATGAGCAGTTCTTC.

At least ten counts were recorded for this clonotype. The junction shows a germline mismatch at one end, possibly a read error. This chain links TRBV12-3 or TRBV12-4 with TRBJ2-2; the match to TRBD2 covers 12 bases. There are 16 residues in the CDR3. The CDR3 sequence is CASSPSGGAKTGELFF. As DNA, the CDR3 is TGTGCCAGCAGTCCTAGCGGGGGGGCGAAGACCGGGGAGCTGTTTTTT.

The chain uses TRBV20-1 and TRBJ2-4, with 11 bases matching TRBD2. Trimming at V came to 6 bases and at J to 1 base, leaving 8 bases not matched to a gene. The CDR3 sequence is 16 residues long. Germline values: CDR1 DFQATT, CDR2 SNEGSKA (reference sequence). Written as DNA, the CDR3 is TGCAGTGCCCTAGCGGGGGGTTCCGGGGCCAAAAACATTCAGTACTTC. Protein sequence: CSALAGGSGAKNIQYF.

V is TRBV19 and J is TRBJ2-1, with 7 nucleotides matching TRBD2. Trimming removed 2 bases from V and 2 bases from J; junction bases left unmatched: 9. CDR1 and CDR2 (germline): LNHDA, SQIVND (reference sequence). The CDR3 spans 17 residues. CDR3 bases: TGTGCCAGTAGTATAATTCCGGGTAGCGGGCCCTACAATGAGCAGTTCTTC. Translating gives CASSIIPGSGPYNEQFF.

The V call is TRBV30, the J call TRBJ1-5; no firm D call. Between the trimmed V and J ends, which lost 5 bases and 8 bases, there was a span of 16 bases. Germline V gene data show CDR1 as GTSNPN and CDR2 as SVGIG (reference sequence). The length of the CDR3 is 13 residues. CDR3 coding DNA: TGTGCCTGGGGGAGTCAGGCGAGAGAGCCCCAGCATTTT. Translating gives CAWGSQAREPQHF.

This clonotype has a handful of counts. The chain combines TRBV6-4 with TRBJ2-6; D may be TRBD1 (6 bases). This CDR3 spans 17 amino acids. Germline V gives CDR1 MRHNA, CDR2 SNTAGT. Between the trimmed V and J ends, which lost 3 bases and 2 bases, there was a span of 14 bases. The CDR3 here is CASSEGAGSPGANVLTF. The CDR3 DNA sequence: TGTGCCAGCAGTGAGGGGGCAGGGTCTCCTGGGGCCAACGTCCTGACTTTC.

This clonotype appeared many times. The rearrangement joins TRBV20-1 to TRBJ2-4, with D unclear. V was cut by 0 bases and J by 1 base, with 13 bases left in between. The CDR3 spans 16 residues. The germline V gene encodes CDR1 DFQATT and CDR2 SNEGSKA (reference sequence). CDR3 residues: CSARESRRMAKNIQYF. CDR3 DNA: TGCAGTGCTAGAGAATCCAGACGAATGGCCAAAAACATTCAGTACTTC.

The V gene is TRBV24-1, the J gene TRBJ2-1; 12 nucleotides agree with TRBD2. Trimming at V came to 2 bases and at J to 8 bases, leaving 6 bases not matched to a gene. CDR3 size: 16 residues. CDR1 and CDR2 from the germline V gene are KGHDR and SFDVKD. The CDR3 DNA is TGTGCCACCAGTGATTCCCTAGCGGGAGGGTTATATGAGCAGTTCTTC. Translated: CATSDSLAGGLYEQFF.

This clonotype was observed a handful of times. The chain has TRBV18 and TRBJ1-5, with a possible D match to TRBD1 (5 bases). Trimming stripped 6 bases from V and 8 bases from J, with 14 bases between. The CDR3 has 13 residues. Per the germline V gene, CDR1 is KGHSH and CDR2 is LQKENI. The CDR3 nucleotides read TGTGCCAGCTCTCGGGACCCGTTTGAGCCCCAGCATTTT. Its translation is CASSRDPFEPQHF.

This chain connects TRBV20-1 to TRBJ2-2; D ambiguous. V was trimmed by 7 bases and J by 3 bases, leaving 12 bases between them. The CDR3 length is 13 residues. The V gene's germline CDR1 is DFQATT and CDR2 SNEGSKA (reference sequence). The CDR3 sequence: CSVLWVDTGELFF. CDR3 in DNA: TGCAGTGTACTGTGGGTAGACACCGGGGAGCTGTTTTTT.

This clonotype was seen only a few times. This CDR3 is CASSLAGSPDTQYF. As DNA, the CDR3 is TGCGCCAGCAGCTTGGCCGGGAGTCCAGATACGCAGTATTTT. The V gene is TRBV5-1, the J gene TRBJ2-3, with a possible D match to TRBD2 (6 bases). Trimming left V 0 bases short and J 4 bases short, with 9 bases between. The CDR3 totals 14 residues. Germline lookup yields CDR1 SGHRS and CDR2 YFSETQ.

CDR3 DNA sequence: TGCGCCAGCAGCTTCCTTGGAGCGGGAGGCACAGATACGCAGTATTTT. Its protein product is CASSFLGAGGTDTQYF. The V gene is TRBV5-1, the J gene TRBJ2-3, with 8 bases lining up with TRBD2. V was pared by 2 bases and J by 1 base, with 6 bases of the junction left unmatched. Looked up from germline, CDR1 is SGHRS and CDR2 is YFSETQ. This CDR3 spans 16 amino acids.

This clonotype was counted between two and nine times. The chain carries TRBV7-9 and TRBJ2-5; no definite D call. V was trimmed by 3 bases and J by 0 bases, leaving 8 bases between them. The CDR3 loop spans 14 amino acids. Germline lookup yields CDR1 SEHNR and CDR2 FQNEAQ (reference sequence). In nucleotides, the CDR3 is TGTGCCAGCAGCTTCGTCCCGTACCAAGAGACCCAGTACTTC. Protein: CASSFVPYQETQYF. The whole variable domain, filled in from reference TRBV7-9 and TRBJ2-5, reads DTGVSQNPRHKITKRGQNVTFRCDPISEHNRLYWYRQTLGQGPEFLTYFQNEAQLEKSRLLSDRFSAERPKGSFSTLEIQRTEQGDSAMYLCASSFVPYQETQYFGPGTRLLVL.

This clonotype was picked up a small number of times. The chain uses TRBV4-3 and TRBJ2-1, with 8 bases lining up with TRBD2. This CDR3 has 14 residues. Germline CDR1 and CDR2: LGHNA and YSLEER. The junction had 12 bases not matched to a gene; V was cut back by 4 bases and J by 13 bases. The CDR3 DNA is TGCGCCAGCAGCCTCAACCACGGGGGACTAGAACAGTTCTTC. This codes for CASSLNHGGLEQFF.

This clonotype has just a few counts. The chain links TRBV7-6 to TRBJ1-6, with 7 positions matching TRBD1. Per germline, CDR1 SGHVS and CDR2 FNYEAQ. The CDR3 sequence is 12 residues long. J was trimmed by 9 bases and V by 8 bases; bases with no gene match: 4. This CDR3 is CASRQGGSPLHF. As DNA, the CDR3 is TGTGCCAGCCGACAGGGCGGTTCACCCCTCCACTTT.

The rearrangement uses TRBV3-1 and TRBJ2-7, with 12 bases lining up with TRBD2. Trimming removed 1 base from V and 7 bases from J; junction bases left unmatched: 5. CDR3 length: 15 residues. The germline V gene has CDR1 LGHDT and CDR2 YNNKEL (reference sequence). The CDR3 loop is CASSQVGGLAGEQYF. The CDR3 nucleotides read TGTGCCAGCAGCCAAGTGGGGGGACTAGCGGGTGAGCAGTACTTC.

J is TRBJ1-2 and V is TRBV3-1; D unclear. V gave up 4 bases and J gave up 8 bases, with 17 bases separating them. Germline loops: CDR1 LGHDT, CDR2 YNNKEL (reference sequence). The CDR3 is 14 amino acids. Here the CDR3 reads CASSRDPGRYGYTF. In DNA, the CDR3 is TGTGCCAGCAGCCGAGACCCGGGGAGGTACGGCTACACCTTC. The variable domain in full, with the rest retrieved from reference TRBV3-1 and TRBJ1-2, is DTAVSQTPKYLVTQMGNDKSIKCEQNLGHDTMYWYKQDSKKFLKIMFSYNNKELIINETVPNRFSPKSPDKAHLNLHINSLELGDSAVYFCASSRDPGRYGYTFGSGTRLTVV.

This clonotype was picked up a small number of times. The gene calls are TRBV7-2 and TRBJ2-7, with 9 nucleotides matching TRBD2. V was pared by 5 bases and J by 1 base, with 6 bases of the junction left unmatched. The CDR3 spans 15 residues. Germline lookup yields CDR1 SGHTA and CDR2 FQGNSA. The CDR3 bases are TGTGCCAGCAGCGCCGGGACTAGCAGATCCTACGAGCAGTACTTC. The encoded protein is CASSAGTSRSYEQYF.

CDR3 nucleotide sequence: TGTGCCAGCAGCTTAGCGAGTACAGAAAATGGCTACACCTTC. Protein product: CASSLASTENGYTF. The genes are TRBV7-9 and TRBJ1-2; D remains ambiguous. The germline CDR1 and CDR2 sequences are SEHNR and FQNEAQ (reference sequence). The CDR3 is made up of 14 amino acids. The V end was cut by 0 bases, the J end by 6 bases, with 11 bases between.

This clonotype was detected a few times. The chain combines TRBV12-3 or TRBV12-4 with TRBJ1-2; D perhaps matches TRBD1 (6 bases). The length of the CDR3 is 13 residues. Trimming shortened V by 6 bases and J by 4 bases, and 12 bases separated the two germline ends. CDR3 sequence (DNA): TGTGCCAGCAGGACAGGCGGCTCCTATGGCTACACCTTC. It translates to CASRTGGSYGYTF.

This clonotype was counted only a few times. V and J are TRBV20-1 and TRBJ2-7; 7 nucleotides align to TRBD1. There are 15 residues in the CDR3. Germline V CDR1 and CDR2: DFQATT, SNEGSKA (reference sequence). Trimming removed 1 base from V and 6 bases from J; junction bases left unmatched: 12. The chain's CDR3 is CSARASDRAGREQYF. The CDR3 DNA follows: TGCAGTGCTAGAGCTTCAGACAGGGCGGGCCGCGAGCAGTACTTC.